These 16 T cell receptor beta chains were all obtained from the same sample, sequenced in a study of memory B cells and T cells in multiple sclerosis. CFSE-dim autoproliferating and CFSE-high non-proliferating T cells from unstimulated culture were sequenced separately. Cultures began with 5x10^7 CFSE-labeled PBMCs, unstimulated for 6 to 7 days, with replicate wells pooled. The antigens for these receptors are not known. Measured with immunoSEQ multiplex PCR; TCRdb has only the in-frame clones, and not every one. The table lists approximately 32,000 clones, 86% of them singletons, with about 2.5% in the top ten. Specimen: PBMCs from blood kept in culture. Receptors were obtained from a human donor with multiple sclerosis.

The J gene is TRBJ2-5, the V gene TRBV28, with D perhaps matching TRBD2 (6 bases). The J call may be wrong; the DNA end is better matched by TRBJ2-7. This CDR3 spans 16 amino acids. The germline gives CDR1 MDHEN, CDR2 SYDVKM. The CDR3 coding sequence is TGTGCCAGCAGTGACCCTCTCGGACTAAGCTTGTACGAGCAGTACTTC. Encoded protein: CASSDPLGLSLYEQYF.

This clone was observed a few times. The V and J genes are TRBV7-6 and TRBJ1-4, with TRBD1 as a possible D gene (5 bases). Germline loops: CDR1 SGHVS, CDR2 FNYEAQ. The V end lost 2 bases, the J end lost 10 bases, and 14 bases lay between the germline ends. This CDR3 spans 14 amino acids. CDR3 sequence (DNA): TGTGCCAGCAGCTTACTCCCAGGGCCAGGAAAACTGTTTTTT. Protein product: CASSLLPGPGKLFF.

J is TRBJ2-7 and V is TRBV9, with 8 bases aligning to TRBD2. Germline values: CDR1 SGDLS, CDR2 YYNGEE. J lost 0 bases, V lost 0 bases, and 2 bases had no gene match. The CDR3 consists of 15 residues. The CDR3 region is CASSVGGGTSYEQYF. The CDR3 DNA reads TGTGCCAGCAGCGTAGGCGGGGGGACCTCCTACGAGCAGTACTTC.

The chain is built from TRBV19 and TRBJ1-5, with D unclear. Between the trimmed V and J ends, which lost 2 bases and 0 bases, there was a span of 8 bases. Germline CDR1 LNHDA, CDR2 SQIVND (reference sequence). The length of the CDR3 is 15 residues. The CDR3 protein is CASSIMDYSNQPQHF. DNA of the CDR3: TGTGCCAGTAGTATAATGGATTATAGCAATCAGCCCCAGCATTTT. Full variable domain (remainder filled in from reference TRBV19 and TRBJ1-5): DGGITQSPKYLFRKEGQNVTLSCEQNLNHDAMYWYRQDPGQGLRLIYYSQIVNDFQKGDIAEGYSVSREKKESFPLTVTSAQKNPTAFYLCASSIMDYSNQPQHFGDGTRLSIL.

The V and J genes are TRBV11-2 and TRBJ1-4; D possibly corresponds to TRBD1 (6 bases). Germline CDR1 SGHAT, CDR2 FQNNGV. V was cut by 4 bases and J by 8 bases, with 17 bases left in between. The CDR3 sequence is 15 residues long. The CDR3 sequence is CASSSDRFSGEKLFF. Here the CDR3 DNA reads TGTGCCAGCAGCTCAGACAGGTTTTCCGGGGAAAAACTGTTTTTT.

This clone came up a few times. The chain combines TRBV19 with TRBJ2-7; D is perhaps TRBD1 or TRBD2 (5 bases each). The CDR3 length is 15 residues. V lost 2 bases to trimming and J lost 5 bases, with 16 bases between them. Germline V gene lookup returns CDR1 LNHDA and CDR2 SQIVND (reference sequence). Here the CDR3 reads CASSIRDVGLDEQYF. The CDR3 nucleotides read TGTGCCAGTAGTATAAGGGACGTGGGGTTAGACGAGCAGTACTTC.

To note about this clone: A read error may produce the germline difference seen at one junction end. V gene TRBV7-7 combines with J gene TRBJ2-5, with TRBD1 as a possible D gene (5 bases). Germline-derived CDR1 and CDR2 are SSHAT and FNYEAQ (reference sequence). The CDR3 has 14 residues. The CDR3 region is CASREYSPGSIQYF. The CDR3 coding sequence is TGTGCTAGCAGAGAGTATTCCCCAGGGTCGATCCAGTACTTC.

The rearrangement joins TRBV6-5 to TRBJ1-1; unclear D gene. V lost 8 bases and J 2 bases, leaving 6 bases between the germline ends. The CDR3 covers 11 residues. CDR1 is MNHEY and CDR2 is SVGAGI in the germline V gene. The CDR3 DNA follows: TGTGCCAGCCTCCTAAACACTGAAGCTTTCTTT. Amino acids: CASLLNTEAFF.

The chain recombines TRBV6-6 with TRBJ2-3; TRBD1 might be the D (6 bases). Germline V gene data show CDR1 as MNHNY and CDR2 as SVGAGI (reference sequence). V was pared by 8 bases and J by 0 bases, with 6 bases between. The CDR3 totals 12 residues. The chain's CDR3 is CASGQSTDTQYF. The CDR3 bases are TGTGCCAGCGGACAGAGCACAGATACGCAGTATTTT.

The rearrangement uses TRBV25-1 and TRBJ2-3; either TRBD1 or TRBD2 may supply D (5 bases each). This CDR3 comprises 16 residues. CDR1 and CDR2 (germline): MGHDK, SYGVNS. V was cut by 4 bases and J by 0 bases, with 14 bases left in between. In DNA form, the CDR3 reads TGTGCCAGCAGTGTCGGGACGGAAACTAGCACAGATACGCAGTATTTT. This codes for CASSVGTETSTDTQYF.

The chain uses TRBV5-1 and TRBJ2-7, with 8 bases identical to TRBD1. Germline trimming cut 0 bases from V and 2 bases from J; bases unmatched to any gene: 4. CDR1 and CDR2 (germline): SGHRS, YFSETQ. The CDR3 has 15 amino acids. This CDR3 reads CASSLGAGGPYEQYF. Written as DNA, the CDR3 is TGCGCCAGCAGCTTGGGGGCAGGGGGCCCCTACGAGCAGTACTTC. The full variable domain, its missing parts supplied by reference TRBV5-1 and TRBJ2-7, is KAGVTQTPRYLIKTRGQQVTLSCSPISGHRSVSWYQQTPGQGLQFLFEYFSETQRNKGNFPGRFSGRQFSNSRSEMNVSTLELGDSALYLCASSLGAGGPYEQYFGPGTRLTVT.

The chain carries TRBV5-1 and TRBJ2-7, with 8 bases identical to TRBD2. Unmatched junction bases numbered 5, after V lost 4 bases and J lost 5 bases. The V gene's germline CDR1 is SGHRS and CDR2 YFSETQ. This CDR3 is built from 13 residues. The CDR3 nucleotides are TGCGCCAGCAGCCCGGCGGGGGGCGACGAGCAGTACTTC. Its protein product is CASSPAGGDEQYF.

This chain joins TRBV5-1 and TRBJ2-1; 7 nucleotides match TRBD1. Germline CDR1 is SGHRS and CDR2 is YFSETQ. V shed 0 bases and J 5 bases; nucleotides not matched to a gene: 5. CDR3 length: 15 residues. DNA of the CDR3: TGCGCCAGCAGCTTGGAGGGGACAGCTAACAATGAGCAGTTCTTC. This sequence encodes CASSLEGTANNEQFF.

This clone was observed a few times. The CDR3 DNA is TGTGCCAGTAGTTCCCTGGTCAAGGGGCGGGGGGAGCTGTTTTTT. It yields the protein CASSSLVKGRGELFF. This sequence joins TRBV19 and TRBJ2-2; TRBD1 is a possible D gene (5 bases). Germline-derived CDR1 and CDR2 are LNHDA and SQIVND (reference sequence). Trimming took 5 bases from V and 8 from J, leaving 18 bases between them. This CDR3 has 15 amino acids.

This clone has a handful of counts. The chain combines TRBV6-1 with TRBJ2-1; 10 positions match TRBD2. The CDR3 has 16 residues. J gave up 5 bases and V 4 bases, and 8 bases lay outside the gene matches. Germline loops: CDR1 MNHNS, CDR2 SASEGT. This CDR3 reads CASSASIAGGNNEQFF. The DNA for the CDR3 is TGTGCCAGCAGTGCGTCGATAGCGGGGGGAAACAATGAGCAGTTCTTC.

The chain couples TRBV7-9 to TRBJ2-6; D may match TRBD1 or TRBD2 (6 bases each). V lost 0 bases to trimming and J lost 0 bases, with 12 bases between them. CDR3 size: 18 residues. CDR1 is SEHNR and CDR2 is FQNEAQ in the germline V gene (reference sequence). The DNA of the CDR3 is TGTGCCAGCAGCTTAGCGGGGGGACACCCCTCTGGGGCCAACGTCCTGACTTTC. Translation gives CASSLAGGHPSGANVLTF.